This T cell receptor (beta chain) stems from a study of cytomegalovirus exposure and HLA in healthy donors. Vbeta (60) and Jbeta (13) primers were used in the PCR. Generated by immunoSEQ multiplex PCR, the TCRdb table keeps only in-frame clones and is missing some. This table holds more than 95,000 clones, 81% found once. V lost 0 bases, J lost 5 bases, and 17 bases lay in between. The CDR3 contains 16 residues. Germline V gives CDR1 MNHEY, CDR2 SVGAGI. The V gene is TRBV6-5, the J gene TRBJ2-7, with a possible D match to TRBD2 (6 bases). This clonotype originated in a man younger than 30 in good health and CMV-seropositive. The specimen was PBMCs. The CDR3 sequence is CASSYSFIGEVDEQYF. The CDR3 nucleotides read TGTGCCAGCAGTTACTCGTTTATAGGGGAGGTAGACGAGCAGTACTTC.